The clone carrying this T cell receptor beta chain was detected a few times. At one boundary the junction diverges from the germline segment, which might be a read error. This CDR3 comprises 16 residues. Germline-derived CDR1 and CDR2 are MNHEY and SMNVEV (reference sequence). A second about 7 to 11 cycle PCR used barcoded and J-beta primers. TCRdb re-called the 5' RACE reads with MiXCR, one entry per CDR3 protein. The profile covers roughly 680,000 distinct CDR3 sequences, with about 21% appearing a single time and approximately 3.7% taken by the ten largest. These data come from a study of blood T cells in healthy people across ages.

The sample comprised blood. The chain employs TRBV27 and TRBJ2-7; 14 nucleotides line up with TRBD2. The receptor comes from a man aged 65 to 79 in good health. CDR3 DNA sequence: TGTGCCAGCAGTCCGGGACTAGCGGGAGTTCATTACGTGCAGTACTTC. Its protein is CASSPGLAGVHYVQYF.